There are a few counts of the clone carrying this T cell receptor beta chain. Its antigen is still unknown. The entry originates in a study of identical twins. Each donor was a healthy Caucasian. The CDR3 totals 14 residues. The germline V and J ends were trimmed by 5 bases and 4 bases, with 16 bases remaining between them. The germline CDR1 and CDR2 sequences are DFQATT and SNEGSKA (reference sequence). Study observations and caveats: Diverse VJ usage suggested most zero-insertion clonotypes were not invariant T cells.

TCRdb re-called the 5' RACE reads through MiXCR, storing one row per CDR3 protein. Of 1.5 million to 2 million distinct CDR3 sequences in the sample, 32% were seen once. The chain uses TRBV20-1 and TRBJ2-3; D is possibly TRBD2 (5 bases). The TCR originated in a newborn girl in good health. Sample: cord blood. As DNA, the CDR3 is TGCAGTGCTGGTAGGACTTTTGGGGCAGATACGCAGTATTTT. Translation: CSAGRTFGADTQYF.